The 10 T cell receptor beta chains presented below share a single source sample, sequenced in a study of blood T cell repertoires in COVID-19. Sequencing was performed with immunoSEQ multiplex PCR; in TCRdb, only in-frame clones are kept and a portion is missing. The table has approximately 200,000 clones, more than 80% seen once. Source material: PBMCs or T cells enriched from blood (not recorded which). Receptor source: a man aged 25 to 40 who had recovered from COVID-19.

The CDR3 is CASSMALTGNTIYF. The CDR3 nucleotides are TGTGCCAGTAGTATGGCCTTGACTGGAAACACCATATATTTT. The genes are TRBV19 and TRBJ1-3; D is ambiguous. Germline values: CDR1 LNHDA, CDR2 SQIVND (reference sequence). The CDR3 covers 14 residues. V was pared by 3 bases and J by 2 bases, with 8 bases between.

This chain connects TRBV10-2 to TRBJ1-2; no definite D call. V was clipped by 0 bases and J by 7 bases, with 3 bases between them. The CDR3 is made up of 11 amino acids. Germline CDR1 and CDR2: WSHSY and SAAADI. In DNA, the CDR3 is TGCGCCAGCAGTGAGTCGGCTGGCTACACCTTC. Protein sequence: CASSESAGYTF.

Remarks on this clone: Other DNA sequences within the sample encode an identical CDR3. The V call is TRBV27, the J call TRBJ1-2, with a tentative D call TRBD1 (5 bases). The V and J ends lost 3 bases and 2 bases respectively, with 7 bases between them. The CDR3 runs 13 residues. Germline V lookup: CDR1 MNHEY, CDR2 SMNVEV (reference sequence). CDR3 bases: TGTGCCAGCAGTTTCGGGGGGAACTATGGCTACACCTTC. The encoded protein is CASSFGGNYGYTF.

This chain links TRBV25-1 with TRBJ1-2; 11 bases line up with TRBD1. CDR3 length: 16 amino acids. J gave up 4 bases and V 4 bases, and 8 bases lay outside the gene matches. Germline V gene data show CDR1 as MGHDK and CDR2 as SYGVNS. The DNA of the CDR3 is TGTGCCAGCAGTGGAGGTCGGACAGGGGGCATCTATGGCTACACCTTC. Amino acid sequence: CASSGGRTGGIYGYTF.

DNA for the CDR3: TGCGCCAGCAGCTTACTAGGGGGCGGGGAGACCCAGTACTTC. Its protein product is CASSLLGGGETQYF. The rearrangement uses TRBV5-1 and TRBJ2-5; 7 nucleotides agree with TRBD1. The germline CDR1 and CDR2 sequences are SGHRS and YFSETQ. CDR3 length: 14 amino acids. V dropped 2 bases and J dropped 5; count of bases not matched to a gene: 6.

V gene TRBV6-6 combines with J gene TRBJ1-2; unclear D gene. Trimming shortened V by 2 bases and J by 4 bases, and 5 bases separated the two germline ends. The CDR3 totals 12 residues. Germline V gives CDR1 MNHNY, CDR2 SVGAGI (reference sequence). The CDR3 loop reads CASSYPSYGYTF. The CDR3 DNA follows: TGTGCCAGCAGTTACCCCAGCTATGGCTACACCTTC.

The chain is built from TRBV27 and TRBJ2-1, with TRBD2 matching 9 bases. Germline V lookup: CDR1 MNHEY, CDR2 SMNVEV (reference sequence). V lost 3 bases, J lost 9 bases, and 9 bases stayed unmatched. The CDR3 has 15 residues. CDR3 nucleotide sequence: TGTGCCAGCAGTTTGGGCGGGGGGGCCCCCAGTGAGCAGTTCTTC. This codes for CASSLGGGAPSEQFF.

The gene calls are TRBV6-5 and TRBJ1-5, with a possible D match to TRBD1 (5 bases). Trimming shortened V by 0 bases and J by 1 base, and 7 bases separated the two germline ends. Germline V gene sequence: CDR1 MNHEY, CDR2 SVGAGI. The CDR3 consists of 15 residues. The chain's CDR3 is CASSYSGRSNQPQHF. Written as DNA, the CDR3 is TGTGCCAGCAGTTACTCGGGGCGAAGCAATCAGCCCCAGCATTTT.

This chain connects TRBV11-1 to TRBJ1-1, with D tentatively TRBD1 (5 bases). The CDR3 length is 14 residues. Germline loops: CDR1 SGHAT, CDR2 FQDESV (reference sequence). V was shortened by 2 bases and J by 1 base, with 8 bases between the two germline ends. CDR3 protein: CASSLFQGNTEAFF. The CDR3 coding sequence is TGTGCCAGCAGCTTATTCCAGGGGAACACTGAAGCTTTCTTT.

The chain carries TRBV5-4 and TRBJ1-2; 7 nucleotides match TRBD1. The V segment lost 0 bases and the J segment 1 base; nucleotides outside the gene matches: 6. This CDR3 spans 16 amino acids. Germline assignment: CDR1 SGHNT and CDR2 YYREEE (reference sequence). The CDR3: CASSLAGGQSNYGYTF. The CDR3 bases are TGTGCCAGCAGCTTGGCCGGGGGACAGAGTAACTATGGCTACACCTTC.